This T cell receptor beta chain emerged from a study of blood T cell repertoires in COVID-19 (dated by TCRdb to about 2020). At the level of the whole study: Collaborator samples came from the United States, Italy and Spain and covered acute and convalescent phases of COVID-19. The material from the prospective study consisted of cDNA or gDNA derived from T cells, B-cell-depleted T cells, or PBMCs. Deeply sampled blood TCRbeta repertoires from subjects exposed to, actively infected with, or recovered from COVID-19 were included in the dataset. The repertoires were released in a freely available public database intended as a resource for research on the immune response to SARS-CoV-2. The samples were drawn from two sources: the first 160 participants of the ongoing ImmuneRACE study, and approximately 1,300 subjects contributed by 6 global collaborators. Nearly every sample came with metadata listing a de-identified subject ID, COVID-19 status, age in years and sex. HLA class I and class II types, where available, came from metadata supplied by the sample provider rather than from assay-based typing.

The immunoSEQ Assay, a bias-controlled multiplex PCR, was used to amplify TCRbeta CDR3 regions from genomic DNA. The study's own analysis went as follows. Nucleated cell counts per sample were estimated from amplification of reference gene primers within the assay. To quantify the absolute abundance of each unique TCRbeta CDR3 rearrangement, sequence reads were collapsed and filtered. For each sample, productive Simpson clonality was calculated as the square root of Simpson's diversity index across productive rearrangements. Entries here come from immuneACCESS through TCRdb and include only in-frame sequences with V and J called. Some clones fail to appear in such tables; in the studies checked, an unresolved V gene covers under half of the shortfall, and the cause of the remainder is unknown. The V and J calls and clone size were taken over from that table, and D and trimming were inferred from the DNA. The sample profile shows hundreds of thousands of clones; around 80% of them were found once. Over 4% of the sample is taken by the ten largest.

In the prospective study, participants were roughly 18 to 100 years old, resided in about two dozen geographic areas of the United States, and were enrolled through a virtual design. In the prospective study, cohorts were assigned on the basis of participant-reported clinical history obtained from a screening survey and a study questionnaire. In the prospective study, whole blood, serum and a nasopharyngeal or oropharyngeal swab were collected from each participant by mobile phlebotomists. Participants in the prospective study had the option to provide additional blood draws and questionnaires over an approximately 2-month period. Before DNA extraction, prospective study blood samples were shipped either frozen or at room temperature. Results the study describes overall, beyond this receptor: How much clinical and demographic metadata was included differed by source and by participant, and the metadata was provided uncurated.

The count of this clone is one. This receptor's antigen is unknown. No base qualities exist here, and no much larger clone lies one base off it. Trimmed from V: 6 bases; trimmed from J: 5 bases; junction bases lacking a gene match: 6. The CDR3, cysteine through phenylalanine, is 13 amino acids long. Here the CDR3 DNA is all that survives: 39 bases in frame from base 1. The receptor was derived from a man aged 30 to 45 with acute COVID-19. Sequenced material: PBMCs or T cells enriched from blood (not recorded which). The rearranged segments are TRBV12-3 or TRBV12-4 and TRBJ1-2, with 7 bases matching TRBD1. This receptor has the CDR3 CASSKDREYGYTF. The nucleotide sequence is TGTGCCAGCAGCAAAGACAGGGAGTATGGCTACACCTTC.